The clone carrying this T cell receptor (beta chain) appeared once. V dropped 4 bases and J dropped 0; count of bases not matched to a gene: 6. CDR1 and CDR2 (germline): MGHDK, SYGVNS. This CDR3 contains 16 residues. This record comes from a study of blood T cell repertoires in COVID-19. Background on the study: The study drew acute and convalescent COVID-19 samples from the United States, Italy and Spain. Sources were T cells, B-cell-depleted T cells, or PBMCs; the material itself was cDNA or gDNA.

In the authors' workflow: Estimates of nucleated cell counts were drawn from the amplification of reference gene primers. Profiled with immunoSEQ multiplex PCR; TCRdb holds only in-frame clones, not every one. The D gene and trimming were derived from the DNA, and the V and J assignments and clone size from that table. The sample carries 350,000 to 450,000 clones, approximately 86% recorded once. The specimen sequenced was peripheral blood. The receptor was isolated from a human donor in a cohort sampled during active COVID-19. V gene TRBV25-1 combines with J gene TRBJ2-3; 8 bases map to TRBD1. CDR3 loop: CASSGTGQGSTDTQYF. CDR3 in DNA: TGTGCCAGCAGTGGCACCGGACAGGGTAGCACAGATACGCAGTATTTT. Supplemented by reference TRBV25-1 and TRBJ2-3, the full variable domain reads EADIYQTPRYLVIGTGKKITLECSQTMGHDKMYWYQQDPGMELHLIHYSYGVNSTEKGDLSSESTVSRIRTEHFPLTLESARPSHTSQYLCASSGTGQGSTDTQYFGPGTRLTVL.